Relative to its sample, the clone carrying this TCR beta chain is medium-sized. The sample is drawn from a study of neurological immune-mediated disorders. The cDNA came from 5'RACE, which used 10-nucleotide random UMIs. TCRdb called the 5' RACE reads again in MiXCR, with one record for every CDR3 protein. The sample has about 90,000 distinct CDR3 sequences; 13% are singletons. J was trimmed by 7 bases and V by 7 bases; bases with no gene match: 15. Per germline, CDR1 SQVTM and CDR2 ANQGSEA. The CDR3 extends over 16 amino acids. Time point in this sample: longitudinal time-point 2. From 2 million PBMCs stored at -80 C, the unsorted libraries were generated.

Sequenced sample: PBMCs. The chain recombines TRBV29-1 with TRBJ2-1; TRBD2 agrees at 11 bases. This TCR derives from a female donor with HTLV-1-associated myelopathy (HAM/TSP). The CDR3 here is CSAPRVGASGGNEQFF. The CDR3 DNA reads TGCAGCGCCCCTCGGGTTGGGGCTAGCGGGGGGAATGAGCAGTTCTTC.